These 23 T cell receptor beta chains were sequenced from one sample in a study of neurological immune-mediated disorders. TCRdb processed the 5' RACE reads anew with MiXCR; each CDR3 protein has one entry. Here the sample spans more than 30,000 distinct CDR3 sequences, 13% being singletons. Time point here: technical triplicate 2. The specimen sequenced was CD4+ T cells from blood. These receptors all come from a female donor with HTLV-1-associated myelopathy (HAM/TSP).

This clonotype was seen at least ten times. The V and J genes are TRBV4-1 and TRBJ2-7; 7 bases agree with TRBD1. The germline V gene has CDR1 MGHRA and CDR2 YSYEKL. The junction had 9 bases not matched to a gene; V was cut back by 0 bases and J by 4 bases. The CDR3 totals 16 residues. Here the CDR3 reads CASSQEGETGQYEQYF. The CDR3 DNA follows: TGCGCCAGCAGCCAAGAAGGAGAGACAGGGCAGTACGAGCAGTACTTC.

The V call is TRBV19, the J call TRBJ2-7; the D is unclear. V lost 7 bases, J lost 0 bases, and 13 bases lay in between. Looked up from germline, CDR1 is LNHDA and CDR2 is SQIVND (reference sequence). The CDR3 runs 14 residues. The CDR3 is CASIPWNSSYEQYF. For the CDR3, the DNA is TGTGCCAGTATCCCCTGGAACAGCTCCTACGAGCAGTACTTC.

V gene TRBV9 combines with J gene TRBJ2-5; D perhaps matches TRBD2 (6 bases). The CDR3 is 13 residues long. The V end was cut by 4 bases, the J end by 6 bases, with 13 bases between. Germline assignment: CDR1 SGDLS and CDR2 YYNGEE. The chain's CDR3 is CASSFTSRQTQYF. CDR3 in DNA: TGTGCCAGCAGCTTTACTAGCAGACAGACCCAGTACTTC.

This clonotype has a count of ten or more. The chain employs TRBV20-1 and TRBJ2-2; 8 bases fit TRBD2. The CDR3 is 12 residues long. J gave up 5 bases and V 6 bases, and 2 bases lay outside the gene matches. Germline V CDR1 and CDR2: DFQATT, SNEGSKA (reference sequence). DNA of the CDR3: TGCAGTGCCGCGGGAGGAACCGGGGAGCTGTTTTTT. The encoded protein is CSAAGGTGELFF.

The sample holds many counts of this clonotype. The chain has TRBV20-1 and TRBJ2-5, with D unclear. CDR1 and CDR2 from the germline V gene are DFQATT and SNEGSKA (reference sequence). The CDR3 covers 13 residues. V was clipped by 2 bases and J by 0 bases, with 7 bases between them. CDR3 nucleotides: TGCAGTGCTAGATCTGGATACCAAGAGACCCAGTACTTC. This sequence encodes CSARSGYQETQYF.

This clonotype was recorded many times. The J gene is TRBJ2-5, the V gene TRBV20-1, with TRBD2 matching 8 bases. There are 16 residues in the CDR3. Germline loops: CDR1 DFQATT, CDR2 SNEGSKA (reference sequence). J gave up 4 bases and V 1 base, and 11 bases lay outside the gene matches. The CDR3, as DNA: TGCAGTGCTAGAGGGGCTCGGGGGGGCATGGGAGAGACCCAGTACTTC. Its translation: CSARGARGGMGETQYF.

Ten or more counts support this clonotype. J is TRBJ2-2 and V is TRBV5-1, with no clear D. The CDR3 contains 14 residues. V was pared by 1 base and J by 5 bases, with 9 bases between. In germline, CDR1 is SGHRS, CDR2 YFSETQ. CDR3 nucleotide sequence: TGCGCCAGCAGCTTGCTGTCTGGGACCGGGGAGCTGTTTTTT. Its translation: CASSLLSGTGELFF.

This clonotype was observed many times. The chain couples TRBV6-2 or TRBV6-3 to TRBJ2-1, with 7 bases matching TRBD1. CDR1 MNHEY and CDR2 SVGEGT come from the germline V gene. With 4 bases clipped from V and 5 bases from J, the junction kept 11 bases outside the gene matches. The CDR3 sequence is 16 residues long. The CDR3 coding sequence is TGTGCCAGCAGTTCCCGACCGGGACAGATAAACAATGAGCAGTTCTTC. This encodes CASSSRPGQINNEQFF.

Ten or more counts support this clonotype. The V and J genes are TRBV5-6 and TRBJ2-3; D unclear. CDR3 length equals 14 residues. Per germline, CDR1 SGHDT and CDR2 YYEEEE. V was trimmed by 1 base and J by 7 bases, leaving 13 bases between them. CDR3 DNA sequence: TGTGCCAGCAGCTTGATCGGGTCCCGCCATACGCAGTATTTT. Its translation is CASSLIGSRHTQYF.

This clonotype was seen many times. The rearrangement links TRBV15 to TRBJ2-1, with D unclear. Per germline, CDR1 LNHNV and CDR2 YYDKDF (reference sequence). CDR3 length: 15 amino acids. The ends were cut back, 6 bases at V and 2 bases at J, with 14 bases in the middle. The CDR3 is CATRPTALTYNEQFF. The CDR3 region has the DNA TGTGCCACCAGGCCTACCGCATTAACCTACAATGAGCAGTTCTTC.

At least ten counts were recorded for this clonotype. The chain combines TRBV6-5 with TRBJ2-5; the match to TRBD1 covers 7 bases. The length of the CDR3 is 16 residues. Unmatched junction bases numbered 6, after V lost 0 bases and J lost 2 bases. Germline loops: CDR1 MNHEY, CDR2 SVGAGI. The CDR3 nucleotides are TGTGCCAGCAGTTACTCGAGGGGGACAGCTCAAGAGACCCAGTACTTC. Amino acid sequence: CASSYSRGTAQETQYF.

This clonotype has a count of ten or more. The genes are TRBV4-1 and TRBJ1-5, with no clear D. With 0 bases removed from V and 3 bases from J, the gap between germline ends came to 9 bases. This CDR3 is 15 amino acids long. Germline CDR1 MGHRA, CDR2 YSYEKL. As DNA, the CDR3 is TGCGCCAGCAGCCAAGAGGGCCAGTTCAATCAGCCCCAGCATTTT. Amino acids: CASSQEGQFNQPQHF.

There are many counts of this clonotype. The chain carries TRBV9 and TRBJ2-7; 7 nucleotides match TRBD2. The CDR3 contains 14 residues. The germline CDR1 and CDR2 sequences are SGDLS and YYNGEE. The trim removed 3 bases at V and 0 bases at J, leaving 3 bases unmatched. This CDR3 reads CASSAGTNSYEQYF. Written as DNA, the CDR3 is TGTGCCAGCAGCGCCGGGACTAACTCCTACGAGCAGTACTTC.

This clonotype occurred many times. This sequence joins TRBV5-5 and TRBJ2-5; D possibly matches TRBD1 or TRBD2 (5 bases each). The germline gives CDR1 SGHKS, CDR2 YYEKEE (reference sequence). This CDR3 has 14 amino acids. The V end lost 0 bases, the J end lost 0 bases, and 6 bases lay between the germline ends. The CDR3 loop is CASSLAGHQETQYF. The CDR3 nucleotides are TGTGCCAGCAGCTTGGCGGGGCACCAAGAGACCCAGTACTTC.

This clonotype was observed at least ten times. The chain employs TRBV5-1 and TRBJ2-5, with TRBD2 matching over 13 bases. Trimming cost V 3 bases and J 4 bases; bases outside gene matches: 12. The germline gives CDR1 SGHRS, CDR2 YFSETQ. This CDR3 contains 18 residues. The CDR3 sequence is CASSSLLAGGPTGETQYF. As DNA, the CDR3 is TGCGCCAGCAGCTCGTTACTAGCGGGGGGGCCTACGGGAGAGACCCAGTACTTC.

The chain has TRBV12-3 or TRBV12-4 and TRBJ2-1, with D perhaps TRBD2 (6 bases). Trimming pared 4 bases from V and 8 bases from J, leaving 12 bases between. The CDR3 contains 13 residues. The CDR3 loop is CASSWDRRDEQFF. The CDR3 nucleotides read TGTGCCAGCAGTTGGGACCGGAGGGATGAGCAGTTCTTC.

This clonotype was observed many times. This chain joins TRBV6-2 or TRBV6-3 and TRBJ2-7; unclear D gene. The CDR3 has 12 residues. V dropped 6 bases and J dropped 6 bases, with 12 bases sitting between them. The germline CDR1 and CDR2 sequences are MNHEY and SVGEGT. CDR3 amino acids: CASRNPTAEQYF. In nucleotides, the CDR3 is TGTGCCAGCAGGAACCCCACGGCCGAGCAGTACTTC.

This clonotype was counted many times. The CDR3 sequence: CSARVGVDGELFF. The CDR3 DNA sequence: TGCAGTGCTAGAGTGGGAGTGGACGGGGAGCTGTTTTTT. The chain links TRBV20-1 to TRBJ2-2; D possibly corresponds to TRBD2 (5 bases). This CDR3 comprises 13 residues. CDR1 is DFQATT and CDR2 is SNEGSKA in the germline V gene (reference sequence). The V gene lost 1 base and the J gene lost 7 bases, with 10 bases spanning the gap.

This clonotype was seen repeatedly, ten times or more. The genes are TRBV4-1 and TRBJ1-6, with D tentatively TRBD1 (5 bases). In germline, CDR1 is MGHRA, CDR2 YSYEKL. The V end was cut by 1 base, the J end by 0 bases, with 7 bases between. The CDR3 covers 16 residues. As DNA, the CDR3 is TGCGCCAGCAGCCAAGGACAGAGCTCCTATAATTCACCCCTCCACTTT. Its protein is CASSQGQSSYNSPLHF.

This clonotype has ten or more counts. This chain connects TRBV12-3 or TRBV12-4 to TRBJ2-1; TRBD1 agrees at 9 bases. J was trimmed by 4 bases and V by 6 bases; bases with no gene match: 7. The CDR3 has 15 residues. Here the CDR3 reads CASSPTGTGYNEQFF. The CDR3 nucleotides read TGTGCCAGCAGCCCAACCGGGACAGGGTACAATGAGCAGTTCTTC.

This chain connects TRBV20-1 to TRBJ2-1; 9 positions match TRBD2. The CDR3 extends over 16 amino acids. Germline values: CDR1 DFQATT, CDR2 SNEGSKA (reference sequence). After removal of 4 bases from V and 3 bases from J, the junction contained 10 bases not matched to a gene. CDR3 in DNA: TGCAGTGCTACCAGCATTGGGACTAGCAGCTACAATGAGCAGTTCTTC. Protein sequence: CSATSIGTSSYNEQFF.

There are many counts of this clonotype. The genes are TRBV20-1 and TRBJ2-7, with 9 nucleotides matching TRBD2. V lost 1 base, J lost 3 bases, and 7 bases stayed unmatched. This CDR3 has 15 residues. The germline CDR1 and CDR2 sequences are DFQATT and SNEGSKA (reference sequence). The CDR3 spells CSARVETSGLYEQYF. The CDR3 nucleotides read TGCAGTGCTAGAGTTGAGACTAGCGGCCTCTACGAGCAGTACTTC.

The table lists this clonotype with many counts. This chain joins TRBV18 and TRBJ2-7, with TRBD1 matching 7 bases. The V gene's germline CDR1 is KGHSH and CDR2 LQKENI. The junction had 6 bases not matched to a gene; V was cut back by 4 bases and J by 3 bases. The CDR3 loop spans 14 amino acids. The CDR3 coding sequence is TGTGCCAGCTCACTACAGGGGAGATTCTACGAGCAGTACTTC. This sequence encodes CASSLQGRFYEQYF.